This T cell receptor (beta chain) comes out of a study of yellow fever vaccine responses in identical twins. V shed 0 bases, J shed 3 bases, and the junction held 4 bases outside the gene matches. The length of the CDR3 is 14 residues. The germline gives CDR1 DFQATT, CDR2 SNEGSKA (reference sequence). TCRdb reprocessed the RT-PCR reads via MiXCR and lists one record per CDR3 protein. The table has roughly 960 distinct CDR3 sequences, over 70% seen once; the top ten hold under 30%. The sample in question was T cells from blood (PBMCs), unsorted or a sorted subset (not recorded which), obtained before or after yellow fever vaccination (not recorded which). The source is a female donor who received the yellow fever vaccine. This sequence joins TRBV20-1 and TRBJ2-7, with 8 bases lining up with TRBD1. The CDR3 here is CSARDPGQVYEQYF. The CDR3 DNA sequence: TGCAGTGCTAGAGACCCGGGACAGGTCTACGAGCAGTACTTC.